Below, 13 T cell receptor beta chains from the same sample are listed, as sequenced in a study of read filtering for tumor transcriptome and immune sequencing. This library used around 400 ng RNA and molecular barcoded adaptors spanning alpha/delta and beta/gamma chains. TCRdb ran MiXCR on the reads and lists one entry per CDR3 protein. The data contain about 39,000 distinct CDR3 sequences, 13% to 15% of them singletons. The sequencing input was a population of CD138-negative cells sorted from bone marrow. The receptors derive from a donor over 35 with multiple myeloma.

This clonotype has ten or more counts. The genes are TRBV29-1 and TRBJ1-1; D ambiguous. Deletions cut 6 bases from V and 11 bases from J, with 19 bases between. This CDR3 is built from 12 residues. CDR1 and CDR2 (germline): SQVTM, ANQGSEA. The CDR3 nucleotides read TGCAGCGTCTCTCCGGACGCAGGAGCGGCTTTCTTT. This gives the protein CSVSPDAGAAFF.

This clonotype was observed at least ten times. V is TRBV19 and J is TRBJ1-5, with TRBD1 identical over 9 bases. The length of the CDR3 is 15 residues. The V and J ends lost 6 bases and 4 bases, in that order; junction bases with no gene match: 7. In germline, CDR1 is LNHDA, CDR2 SQIVND (reference sequence). The CDR3 nucleotides are TGTGCCAGTAGGGGACAGGGTCAATGGAATCAGCCCCAGCATTTT. Translation: CASRGQGQWNQPQHF.

The sample holds many counts of this clonotype. The V call is TRBV29-1, the J call TRBJ2-5; no definite D call. The length of the CDR3 is 12 residues. The germline V and J ends were trimmed by 4 bases and 2 bases, with 8 bases remaining between them. From germline, CDR1 is SQVTM and CDR2 ANQGSEA. The CDR3 sequence: CSVGGRQETQYF. CDR3 in DNA: TGCAGCGTTGGCGGCAGACAAGAGACCCAGTACTTC.

At least ten counts were recorded for this clonotype. CDR3 nucleotide sequence: TGCGCCAGCAGCTTGGGCGCCGAGCGGGATTCCTACGAGCAGTACTTC. Translation: CASSLGAERDSYEQYF. This chain joins TRBV5-1 and TRBJ2-7, with 7 bases that match TRBD2. J lost 1 base, V lost 0 bases, and 7 bases had no gene match. CDR3 length: 16 residues. Germline loops: CDR1 SGHRS, CDR2 YFSETQ.

This clonotype was found many times. The rearrangement uses TRBV14 and TRBJ1-1; D is unclear. CDR1 is SGHDN, CDR2 FVKESK, per germline. This CDR3 contains 13 residues. Trimming pared 1 base from V and 10 bases from J, leaving 13 bases between. CDR3 sequence (DNA): TGTGCCAGCAGCCAAGTCGTTGGCGACCGAGCTTTCTTT. It yields the protein CASSQVVGDRAFF. The whole variable domain, remainder taken from reference TRBV14 and TRBJ1-1, is EAGVTQFPSHSVIEKGQTVTLRCDPISGHDNLYWYRRVMGKEIKFLLHFVKESKQDESGMPNNRFLAERTGGTYSTLKVQPAELEDSGVYFCASSQVVGDRAFFGQGTRLTVV.

This clonotype was detected ten times or more. The genes are TRBV12-3 or TRBV12-4 and TRBJ1-2; tentative D call: TRBD1 (6 bases). The CDR3 extends over 14 amino acids. Deletions cut 5 bases from V and 2 bases from J, with 12 bases between. The CDR3 loop reads CASSLQGVNYGYTF. The CDR3 DNA follows: TGTGCCAGCAGTCTACAGGGTGTCAACTATGGCTACACCTTC.

This clonotype came up many times. The V gene is TRBV19, the J gene TRBJ2-1; 8 nucleotides match TRBD2. The germline V gene encodes CDR1 LNHDA and CDR2 SQIVND (reference sequence). This CDR3 comprises 14 residues. The V segment lost 5 bases and the J segment 4 bases; nucleotides outside the gene matches: 4. The CDR3 DNA is TGTGCCAGTAGTCGGGGGGGACGGTACAATGAGCAGTTCTTC. Translated, it gives CASSRGGRYNEQFF.

This clonotype was observed a few times. This chain links TRBV6-2 or TRBV6-3 with TRBJ1-5; TRBD1 aligns across 7 bases. The V and J ends lost 6 bases and 6 bases, in that order; junction bases with no gene match: 11. Germline V gene data show CDR1 as MNHEY and CDR2 as SVGEGT. The CDR3 extends over 15 amino acids. Here the CDR3 DNA reads TGTGCCAGCAGGCACAGCTGGGACAGTAGTCAGCCCCAGCATTTT. This translates into CASRHSWDSSQPQHF.

This clonotype turned up a few times. The chain employs TRBV20-1 and TRBJ1-1, with no clear D. Trimming removed 6 bases at V and 2 bases at J, with 19 bases between. CDR1 DFQATT and CDR2 SNEGSKA come from the germline V gene (reference sequence). This CDR3 has 15 amino acids. The CDR3 is CSAKEQRRGNTEAFF. CDR3 nucleotides: TGCAGTGCCAAGGAGCAGAGGCGGGGTAACACTGAAGCTTTCTTT.

This clonotype occurred many times. This chain joins TRBV28 and TRBJ1-1, with D maybe TRBD1 (6 bases). This CDR3 contains 16 residues. CDR1 is MDHEN and CDR2 is SYDVKM in the germline V gene. Between the trimmed V and J ends, which lost 7 bases and 8 bases, there was a span of 26 bases. CDR3 bases: TGTGCCAGCAAGAAAAACCAAGAGCAGGGGTCGAGAGAAGCTTTCTTT. This codes for CASKKNQEQGSREAFF.

This clonotype was detected ten times or more. The chain links TRBV5-1 to TRBJ1-4, with D possibly matching TRBD1 (6 bases). The CDR3 is made up of 14 amino acids. CDR1 and CDR2 from the germline V gene are SGHRS and YFSETQ. Deletions cut 4 bases from V and 6 bases from J, with 13 bases between. The CDR3 sequence is CASSRGQVDEKLFF. The CDR3 coding sequence is TGCGCCAGCAGCCGGGGGCAGGTTGATGAAAAACTGTTTTTT.

Ten or more counts support this clonotype. The gene calls are TRBV28 and TRBJ2-7; the match to TRBD1 covers 10 bases. Germline CDR1 MDHEN, CDR2 SYDVKM. V was pared by 6 bases and J by 2 bases, with 1 base of the junction left unmatched. CDR3 size: 13 residues. The CDR3 protein is CASRTGGPYEQYF. The CDR3 nucleotides are TGTGCCAGCAGGACAGGGGGCCCCTACGAGCAGTACTTC.

This clonotype has a count of ten or more. The chain combines TRBV20-1 with TRBJ2-1, with TRBD2 matching 10 bases. The CDR3 runs to 15 residues. Germline assignment: CDR1 DFQATT and CDR2 SNEGSKA (reference sequence). Trimming at V came to 0 bases and at J to 7 bases, leaving 6 bases not matched to a gene. The DNA of the CDR3 is TGCAGTGCTAGAGATGGGGTAGCGGGAGGAAATGAGCAGTTCTTC. It encodes CSARDGVAGGNEQFF.